These T cell receptor beta chains were read from a single sample in a study of CD8 T cells in Susac syndrome. TCRdb ran MiXCR on the immunoSEQ multiplex PCR reads and lists one entry per CDR3 protein. Of approximately 57,000 distinct CDR3 sequences listed, about 95% were seen once; the top ten hold roughly 0.79%. The source material was CD8+ T cells from PBMCs. These receptors were taken from a human donor with Susac syndrome. CDR3s leave out the opening cysteine and the closing phenylalanine or tryptophan. The order of the fields is CDR3 length, V gene, clone size, D gene, CDR3 protein. The D gene is left open where the match is weak. Only part of the rows carry a size: once, few, many, or a class if the clone is expanded.

14,TRBV7-8,NA,NA,ASSPGWNRLYYEQY
13,TRBV9,NA,NA,ASSVDIGSNQPQH
13,TRBV27,NA,TRBD2,ASSLSGLTQETQY
14,TRBV7-7,NA,TRBD1,ASSLSGTGVSGELF
16,TRBV9,NA,TRBD2,ASSVGAGGPTGANVLT
10,TRBV30,NA,NA,AWSVWGNGYT
9,TRBV5-1,few,NA,ASSSSRVLT
13,TRBV13,NA,NA,ASSLAGLGSDTQY
11,TRBV27,few,NA,ASRGHNNQPQH
12,TRBV4-3,NA,NA,ASSQDWRNSPLH